These T cell receptor beta chains were read from a single sample in a study of T cell responses to AZD1222 COVID-19 vaccine. Libraries were prepared by immunoSEQ multiplex PCR; TCRdb keeps only in-frame clonotypes and omits some of them. The table has about 150,000 clones, 88% seen once; the top ten hold roughly 2.9%. Sequenced material: peripheral blood, taken on day 0 of AZD1222 vaccination. The receptors originated from an adult in good health. The CDR3 runs from the conserved cysteine through the conserved F or W. The D gene is left open where the match is weak. Size is omitted from some rows. Given values are once, few, many or a class for expanded clones.

TRBV29-1,NA,TRBD1,TRBJ2-3,CSVGTGLYTDTQYF,TGCAGCGTGGGGACAGGACTGTACACAGATACGCAGTATTTT
TRBV6-2/TRBV6-3,NA,NA,TRBJ1-2,CASSYGPILETGYYGYTF,TGTGCCAGCAGTTACGGCCCCATCCTCGAGACAGGCTATTATGGCTACACCTTC
TRBV7-9,once,NA,TRBJ1-2,CASSSTGRGYTF,TGTGCCAGCAGCTCTACCGGGCGTGGCTACACCTTC
TRBV7-9,NA,NA,TRBJ1-2,CASSLSRNNYGYTF,TGTGCCAGCAGCTTATCTCGCAATAACTATGGCTACACCTTC
TRBV5-5,NA,TRBD1,TRBJ1-3,CASSAGQGGGNTIYF,TGTGCCAGCAGCGCGGGACAGGGAGGTGGAAACACCATATATTTT
TRBV7-2,NA,NA,TRBJ1-6,CASSTTGYSPLHF,TGTGCCAGCAGCACGACAGGTTACTCACCCCTCCACTTT
TRBV7-8,NA,NA,TRBJ1-5,CASSLGLGNQPQHF,TGTGCCAGCAGCTTGGGTTTAGGTAATCAGCCCCAGCATTTT
TRBV6-4,NA,NA,TRBJ1-5,CASSDGRFSNQPQHF,TGTGCCAGCAGTGACGGGAGATTTTCGAATCAGCCCCAGCATTTT
TRBV10-3,NA,TRBD1,TRBJ1-2,CAISEGEQGYYYTF,TGTGCCATCAGTGAGGGGGAACAGGGGTACTACTACACCTTC
TRBV12-3/TRBV12-4,once,TRBD1,TRBJ2-7,CASSLGQTYEQYF,TGTGCCAGCAGTTTGGGACAGACCTACGAGCAGTACTTC
TRBV12-2,NA,NA,TRBJ1-2,CASHPGDLFYGYTF,TGTGCAAGTCACCCTGGGGATCTGTTCTATGGCTACACCTTC
TRBV5-1,NA,NA,TRBJ1-2,CASSRDGANYGYTF,TGCGCCAGCAGCCGGGACGGGGCTAACTATGGCTACACCTTC
TRBV25-1,NA,TRBD1,TRBJ2-2,CASGYRQGGLFF,TGTGCCAGCGGCTATAGACAGGGGGGGCTGTTTTTT
TRBV9,once,NA,TRBJ1-1,CASSVAGGATEAFF,TGTGCCAGCAGCGTAGCTGGGGGGGCCACTGAAGCTTTCTTT
TRBV20-1,NA,NA,TRBJ1-1,CSANRVGEAFF,TGCAGTGCAAACAGGGTGGGGGAAGCTTTCTTT
TRBV5-1,NA,TRBD1,TRBJ1-1,CASSSGTGGTEAFF,TGCGCCAGCAGCTCCGGGACAGGGGGCACTGAAGCTTTCTTT
TRBV5-5,NA,NA,TRBJ1-4,CASRYRDGNNEKLFF,TGTGCCAGCAGGTACAGGGACGGGAATAATGAAAAACTGTTTTTT
TRBV5-5,once,TRBD1,TRBJ1-4,CASSMETGVGEKLFF,TGTGCCAGCAGCATGGAGACAGGGGTGGGTGAAAAACTGTTTTTT
TRBV10-3,NA,NA,TRBJ1-2,CAIRRGINYGYTF,TGTGCCATCAGGAGGGGGATCAACTATGGCTACACCTTC
TRBV5-4,NA,NA,TRBJ2-7,CASSPGQPTYEQYF,TGTGCCAGCAGCCCCGGACAGCCGACCTACGAGCAGTACTTC
TRBV12-3/TRBV12-4,NA,NA,TRBJ2-5,CASSFGQETQYF,TGTGCCAGCAGTTTTGGGCAAGAGACCCAGTACTTC
TRBV5-1,NA,NA,TRBJ1-6,CASSSGNPDSPLHF,TGCGCCAGCAGCTCCGGGAACCCGGATTCACCCCTCCACTTT
TRBV5-1,NA,NA,TRBJ1-2,CASSSGVSYGYTF,TGCGCCAGCAGCTCGGGGGTCTCCTATGGCTACACCTTC
TRBV5-5,NA,TRBD1,TRBJ2-2,CASSRDSLNTGELFF,TGTGCCAGCAGCCGGGACAGCCTTAACACCGGGGAGCTGTTTTTT
TRBV5-1,NA,NA,TRBJ2-7,CASSLWGQGEQYF,TGCGCCAGCAGCTTGTGGGGGCAGGGGGAGCAGTACTTC
TRBV21-1,NA,NA,TRBJ1-2,CASSIGDGYTF,TGTGCCAGCAGCATTGGGGATGGCTACACCTTC
TRBV5-1,NA,NA,TRBJ2-3,CASSVDGTDTQYF,TGCGCCAGCAGCGTAGACGGCACAGATACGCAGTATTTT
TRBV7-8,NA,NA,TRBJ2-1,CASSPPRRFSSYNEQFF,TGTGCCAGCAGCCCCCCACGGAGGTTCAGCTCCTACAATGAGCAGTTCTTC
TRBV27,NA,TRBD2,TRBJ2-7,CASSFRPPVGGYYEQYF,TGTGCCAGCAGTTTCCGCCCCCCAGTGGGGGGGTACTACGAGCAGTACTTC
TRBV19,NA,NA,TRBJ1-1,CASSVSGNMNTEVFF,TGTGCCAGTAGCGTTTCAGGGAACATGAACACTGAAGTTTTCTTT
TRBV19,NA,TRBD1,TRBJ1-2,CASSIFLDRVDGYTF,TGTGCCAGTAGTATCTTTCTCGACAGGGTTGACGGCTACACCTTC
TRBV24-1,NA,NA,TRBJ1-1,CATSQGMNTEAFF,TGTGCCACCAGCCAGGGGATGAACACTGAAGCTTTCTTT
TRBV6-2/TRBV6-3,once,NA,TRBJ1-5,CASSYGAGSNQPQHF,TGTGCCAGCAGTTACGGGGCAGGTAGCAATCAGCCCCAGCATTTT